These 26 T cell receptor beta chains originate from one sample sequenced in a study of neurological immune-mediated disorders. Time point: longitudinal time-point 3. TCRdb re-analysed the 5' RACE reads in MiXCR, keeping a single row per CDR3 protein. The sample includes tens of thousands of distinct CDR3 sequences, roughly 13% of them seen just once. The source material was PBMCs. Receptors originate from a young man in good health.

This clonotype was counted many times. The chain couples TRBV3-1 to TRBJ2-7; 13 nucleotides line up with TRBD2. V shed 5 bases and J 4 bases; nucleotides not matched to a gene: 5. This CDR3 has 15 amino acids. CDR1 is LGHDT, CDR2 YNNKEL, per germline (reference sequence). CDR3 in DNA: TGTGCCAGCAGCGCCCGACTAGCGGGAGGATACGAGCAGTACTTC. This codes for CASSARLAGGYEQYF.

This clonotype showed up many times. This chain connects TRBV18 to TRBJ2-3; D remains ambiguous. The CDR3 spans 11 residues. Trimming took 3 bases from V and 6 from J, leaving 4 bases between them. Germline lookup yields CDR1 KGHSH and CDR2 LQKENI. The CDR3 is CASSPSDTQYF. CDR3 DNA: TGTGCCAGCTCACCCTCGGATACGCAGTATTTT.

This clonotype was picked up many times. The CDR3 DNA follows: TGTGCCAGCAGCGTAGGGGTGTCCTACAATCAGCCCCAGCATTTT. Protein product: CASSVGVSYNQPQHF. V and J are TRBV9 and TRBJ1-5; D not certain. V lost 0 bases, J lost 3 bases, and 10 bases lay in between. Germline V lookup: CDR1 SGDLS, CDR2 YYNGEE. The CDR3 spans 15 residues.

Ten or more counts support this clonotype. V is TRBV6-4 and J is TRBJ2-2, with a weak D call TRBD2 (6 bases). Trimming cost V 6 bases and J 4 bases, with 18 bases left between them. CDR3 length: 16 amino acids. Germline CDR1 is MRHNA and CDR2 is SNTAGT. DNA of the CDR3: TGTGCCAGCAGCCCTGAGAGCGGGCTGCTCACCGGGGAGCTGTTTTTT. It yields the protein CASSPESGLLTGELFF.

In its sample, this clonotype was seen many times. The DNA for the CDR3 is TGCAGCGTTGACCAGACCCAGTACTTC. Translating gives CSVDQTQYF. The chain carries TRBV29-1 and TRBJ2-5; no clear D. Germline V gene sequence: CDR1 SQVTM, CDR2 ANQGSEA. The ends were cut back, 3 bases at V and 6 bases at J, with 2 bases in the middle. The CDR3 totals 9 residues.

This clonotype has more than one count but fewer than ten. This rearrangement joins TRBV30 to TRBJ2-3; D tentatively reads TRBD1 or TRBD2 (5 bases each). V was shortened by 1 base and J by 2 bases, with 10 bases between the two germline ends. The germline CDR1 and CDR2 sequences are GTSNPN and SVGIG (reference sequence). CDR3 length: 14 amino acids. The CDR3 DNA reads as TGTGCCTGGAGTGAGGGGAGCGTCACAGATACGCAGTATTTT. Translating it yields CAWSEGSVTDTQYF.

This chain connects TRBV6-1 to TRBJ2-1, with D perhaps TRBD1 (6 bases). Trimming pared 6 bases from V and 7 bases from J, leaving 13 bases between. The CDR3 spans 13 residues. Germline V gene lookup returns CDR1 MNHNS and CDR2 SASEGT. The DNA of the CDR3 is TGTGCCAGCAGGCAGGGGAATATTAATGAGCAGTTCTTC. Its translation is CASRQGNINEQFF.

This clonotype was found a few times. The V gene is TRBV28, the J gene TRBJ2-3, with D unresolved. The length of the CDR3 is 13 residues. V was shortened by 8 bases and J by 0 bases, with 9 bases between the two germline ends. Germline V gene sequence: CDR1 MDHEN, CDR2 SYDVKM. The CDR3 reads CASGSVSTDTQYF. Written as DNA, the CDR3 is TGTGCCAGCGGATCGGTCAGCACAGATACGCAGTATTTT.

This clonotype was recorded many times. The chain employs TRBV14 and TRBJ1-4; D is unclear. Trimming stripped 1 base from V and 5 bases from J, with 20 bases between. The CDR3 totals 18 residues. In germline, CDR1 is SGHDN, CDR2 FVKESK. CDR3 DNA sequence: TGTGCCAGCAGCCAAGCAGGTTCGTGGAGGGCTTCCAATGAAAAACTGTTTTTT. This sequence encodes CASSQAGSWRASNEKLFF.

In regard to this clonotype: A read error may produce the germline difference seen at one junction end. This sequence joins TRBV3-1 and TRBJ1-1, with TRBD1 as a possible D gene (5 bases). Per germline, CDR1 LGHDT and CDR2 YNNKEL (reference sequence). The CDR3 is 14 residues long. CDR3 amino acids: CASSSRWVDTEAFF. DNA of the CDR3: TGTGCCAGCAGCTCCCGGTGGGTGGACACTGAAGCCTTCTTT.

This clonotype has at least ten counts. The chain joins TRBV28 to TRBJ2-1, with D perhaps matching TRBD1 (6 bases). Germline V gene sequence: CDR1 MDHEN, CDR2 SYDVKM. Trimming cost V 4 bases and J 6 bases, with 10 bases left between them. This CDR3 contains 13 residues. The CDR3 sequence: CASSYGQFNEQFF. DNA of the CDR3: TGTGCCAGCAGTTACGGACAGTTCAATGAGCAGTTCTTC.

This clonotype was recorded at least ten times. The chain employs TRBV3-1 and TRBJ2-1, with a weak D call TRBD1 (6 bases). The CDR3 runs to 14 residues. Germline values: CDR1 LGHDT, CDR2 YNNKEL (reference sequence). V lost 4 bases and J lost 4, with 11 bases in between. The CDR3 region has the DNA TGTGCCAGCAGCCGGGACAAACAGTACAATGAGCAGTTCTTC. This codes for CASSRDKQYNEQFF.

The chain carries TRBV20-1 and TRBJ1-5; perhaps TRBD1 as D (6 bases). This CDR3 has 12 amino acids. Germline CDR1 is DFQATT and CDR2 is SNEGSKA (reference sequence). CDR3 loop: CRAQGRNQPQHF. The CDR3 nucleotides are TGCAGAGCACAGGGACGGAATCAGCCCCAGCATTTT.

This clonotype was counted many times. The V gene is TRBV5-1, the J gene TRBJ1-1; 7 nucleotides agree with TRBD1. The CDR3 is 16 amino acids. CDR1 is SGHRS, CDR2 YFSETQ, per germline. V was clipped by 8 bases and J by 0 bases; unmatched bases: 13. CDR3 region: CARNSGAGGMNTEAFF. The CDR3 region has the DNA TGCGCCAGGAACTCCGGAGCAGGGGGGATGAACACTGAAGCTTTCTTT.

This clonotype was seen ten or more times. The chain joins TRBV10-3 to TRBJ1-6; TRBD1 is a possible D gene (5 bases). The germline V gene has CDR1 ENHRY and CDR2 SYGVKD. The CDR3 covers 15 residues. Trimming took off 0 bases at V and 7 bases at J, with 10 bases between the two ends. DNA for the CDR3: TGTGCCATCAGTGAGTCCGACAGCAGGAATTCACCCCTCCACTTT. Its translation: CAISESDSRNSPLHF.

This clonotype was detected ten times or more. The V gene is TRBV5-1, the J gene TRBJ2-5; the match to TRBD2 covers 7 bases. V lost 4 bases, J lost 2 bases, and 11 bases stayed unmatched. Germline-derived CDR1 and CDR2 are SGHRS and YFSETQ. The CDR3 extends over 16 amino acids. The CDR3 loop is CASSLSASGQQETQYF. As DNA, the CDR3 is TGCGCCAGCAGCCTGTCCGCTAGCGGACAACAAGAGACCCAGTACTTC. Full variable domain (remainder filled in from reference TRBV5-1 and TRBJ2-5): KAGVTQTPRYLIKTRGQQVTLSCSPISGHRSVSWYQQTPGQGLQFLFEYFSETQRNKGNFPGRFSGRQFSNSRSEMNVSTLELGDSALYLCASSLSASGQQETQYFGPGTRLLVL.

On this clonotype: One end of the junction fails to match germline, which may point to a read error. The rearrangement uses TRBV27 and TRBJ2-7; 7 bases align to TRBD2. CDR1 is MNHEY, CDR2 SMNVEV, per germline (reference sequence). CDR3 length: 13 amino acids. The chain's CDR3 is CARSGGGDYEQYF. CDR3 DNA sequence: TGTGCCCGCAGTGGTGGGGGGGACTACGAGCAGTACTTC.

Many counts were recorded for this clonotype. Here the CDR3 reads CATANTFSGTEAFF. CDR3 coding DNA: TGTGCCACCGCTAATACCTTTTCGGGCACTGAAGCTTTCTTT. The chain carries TRBV10-3 and TRBJ1-1; D is ambiguous. The CDR3 is made up of 14 amino acids. V lost 10 bases and J 4 bases, leaving 19 bases between the germline ends. CDR1 and CDR2 from the germline V gene are ENHRY and SYGVKD.

This clonotype was detected a few times. The rearrangement joins TRBV3-1 to TRBJ2-1; D is unresolved. With 3 bases removed from V and 8 bases from J, the gap between germline ends came to 8 bases. From germline, CDR1 is LGHDT and CDR2 YNNKEL (reference sequence). This CDR3 contains 12 residues. The CDR3 sequence is CASSHRVHEQFF. For the CDR3, the DNA is TGTGCCAGCAGCCACCGGGTCCATGAGCAGTTCTTC.

This clonotype was counted many times. V gene TRBV10-3 combines with J gene TRBJ1-1; D uncertain. Trimming took off 5 bases at V and 6 bases at J, with 10 bases between the two ends. Germline V CDR1 and CDR2: ENHRY, SYGVKD. This CDR3 has 12 residues. The CDR3 loop is CAISLLGSEAFF. The CDR3 nucleotides are TGTGCCATCAGTTTGTTGGGGTCTGAAGCTTTCTTT.

This chain uses TRBV20-1 with TRBJ1-1, with D hard to call. Germline V gene sequence: CDR1 DFQATT, CDR2 SNEGSKA (reference sequence). V dropped 1 base and J dropped 1 base, with 10 bases sitting between them. This CDR3 region has 14 residues. The CDR3 bases are TGCAGTGCTAGAGGACTGACGCGGAACACTGAAGCTTTCTTT. The encoded protein is CSARGLTRNTEAFF.

This clonotype was detected ten times or more. The V call is TRBV5-1, the J call TRBJ1-1; D is undetermined. Germline V gives CDR1 SGHRS, CDR2 YFSETQ. CDR3 size: 15 residues. Trimming removed 0 bases from V and 0 bases from J, with 9 bases in between. The CDR3 DNA reads TGCGCCAGCAGCTTGGCCGCGCAGCTGAACACTGAAGCTTTCTTT. Its protein is CASSLAAQLNTEAFF.

There are many counts of this clonotype. The CDR3 sequence: CASSQVTNEQFF. The CDR3 bases are TGTGCCAGCAGCCAAGTGACGAATGAGCAGTTCTTC. V gene TRBV4-2 combines with J gene TRBJ2-1, with D hard to call. V dropped 1 base and J dropped 7 bases, with 5 bases sitting between them. CDR1 LGHNA and CDR2 YNFKEQ come from the germline V gene. CDR3 length equals 12 residues.

This clonotype was picked up many times. The chain carries TRBV29-1 and TRBJ2-5; 7 bases map to TRBD1. CDR1 is SQVTM and CDR2 is ANQGSEA in the germline V gene. V gave up 2 bases and J gave up 2 bases; unmatched junction bases: 8. This CDR3 comprises 15 residues. The CDR3 loop reads CSVELLGQAQETQYF. The CDR3 DNA reads as TGCAGCGTTGAATTGCTAGGACAGGCGCAAGAGACCCAGTACTTC.

The gene calls are TRBV20-1 and TRBJ2-7; 12 nucleotides line up with TRBD1. J lost 6 bases, V lost 3 bases, and 6 bases had no gene match. The CDR3 is made up of 14 amino acids. Per germline, CDR1 DFQATT and CDR2 SNEGSKA (reference sequence). The CDR3 DNA is TGCAGTGCTAGTGGGACAGGGGGCGGCGGCGAGCAGTACTTC. Protein product: CSASGTGGGGEQYF.

There are a few counts of this clonotype. The chain combines TRBV19 with TRBJ2-4; TRBD1 is a possible D gene (6 bases). The CDR3 is 16 amino acids. Germline V CDR1 and CDR2: LNHDA, SQIVND (reference sequence). V was shortened by 4 bases and J by 0 bases, with 13 bases between the two germline ends. CDR3 residues: CASSNPQGQAKNIQYF. The DNA of the CDR3 is TGTGCCAGTAGTAATCCACAGGGTCAAGCCAAAAACATTCAGTACTTC.